Listed here are 30 T cell receptor beta chains from one sample, sequenced in a study of blood T cell repertoires in COVID-19. Clones were sequenced by immunoSEQ multiplex PCR, and TCRdb holds only the in-frame ones, with some missing. The sample carries a few hundred thousand clones, roughly 85% recorded once. Sequencing was carried out using peripheral blood. Receptors originate from a young woman with acute or convalescent COVID-19.

The J gene is TRBJ1-3, the V gene TRBV28; 8 bases are shared with TRBD1. V dropped 4 bases and J dropped 6; count of bases not matched to a gene: 11. The germline CDR1 and CDR2 sequences are MDHEN and SYDVKM. The CDR3 is 16 residues long. The CDR3 nucleotides read TGTGCCAGCAGTTCGACAGGGGCAAGTATTCAAAACACCATATATTTT. Encoded protein: CASSSTGASIQNTIYF. Variable domain in full (rest from reference TRBV28 and TRBJ1-3): DVKVTQSSRYLVKRTGEKVFLECVQDMDHENMFWYRQDPGLGLRLIYFSYDVKMKEKGDIPEGYSVSREKKERFSLILESASTNQTSMYLCASSSTGASIQNTIYFGEGSWLTVV.

This chain uses TRBV19 with TRBJ2-5, with D tentatively TRBD1 (6 bases). This CDR3 contains 15 residues. V was shortened by 2 bases and J by 5 bases, with 15 bases between the two germline ends. CDR1 is LNHDA, CDR2 SQIVND, per germline (reference sequence). CDR3 DNA sequence: TGTGCCAGTAGTATACGGACAGCCCCGGGTGAGACCCAGTACTTC. Protein: CASSIRTAPGETQYF.

The rearrangement links TRBV28 to TRBJ2-1; the match to TRBD2 covers 12 bases. The V gene's germline CDR1 is MDHEN and CDR2 SYDVKM. V shed 6 bases, J shed 9 bases, and the junction held 12 bases outside the gene matches. This CDR3 comprises 16 residues. CDR3 protein: CASRTGLAGYRAEQFF. For the CDR3, the DNA is TGTGCCAGCAGGACTGGACTAGCGGGATACAGAGCTGAGCAGTTCTTC.

The rearrangement joins TRBV11-2 to TRBJ2-3, with D possibly TRBD2 on 6 matching bases. V dropped 0 bases and J dropped 4 bases, with 14 bases sitting between them. The germline V gene has CDR1 SGHAT and CDR2 FQNNGV. The CDR3 consists of 16 residues. CDR3 coding DNA: TGTGCCAGCAGCTTAGATGGGGCAGGAGGGCCAGATACGCAGTATTTT. This gives the protein CASSLDGAGGPDTQYF. The full variable domain, rest sourced from reference TRBV11-2 and TRBJ2-3, is EAGVAQSPRYKIIEKRQSVAFWCNPISGHATLYWYQQILGQGPKLLIQFQNNGVVDDSQLPKDRFSAERLKGVDSTLKIQPAKLEDSAVYLCASSLDGAGGPDTQYFGPGTRLTVL.

This clone was recorded once. The rearrangement uses TRBV5-1 and TRBJ2-1; a weak D match, TRBD2 (6 bases). Germline loops: CDR1 SGHRS, CDR2 YFSETQ. Trimming left V 1 base short and J 5 bases short, with 19 bases between. The CDR3 runs to 17 residues. The CDR3 coding sequence is TGCGCCAGCAGCTTGCGGCCCGGGAGAGCCGTCCACAATGAGCAGTTCTTC. Translation gives CASSLRPGRAVHNEQFF.

The chain is built from TRBV19 and TRBJ2-3, with 8 bases that match TRBD1. The CDR3 contains 15 residues. Trimming at V came to 7 bases and at J to 5 bases, leaving 11 bases not matched to a gene. The germline gives CDR1 LNHDA, CDR2 SQIVND (reference sequence). The CDR3 here is CASKETGDPKDTQYF. In nucleotides, the CDR3 is TGTGCCAGTAAGGAGACAGGGGATCCTAAAGATACGCAGTATTTT.

Note on this clone: This sample also contains other DNA sequences that code for the same CDR3. CDR3 protein: CASSIAGGPSYEQYF. The CDR3 nucleotides read TGTGCCAGTAGTATAGCGGGGGGGCCCTCCTACGAGCAGTACTTC. The chain carries TRBV19 and TRBJ2-7; 8 nucleotides align to TRBD2. Per the germline V gene, CDR1 is LNHDA and CDR2 is SQIVND (reference sequence). The V and J ends lost 1 base and 0 bases, in that order; junction bases with no gene match: 2. This CDR3 has 15 residues.

This chain links TRBV3-1 (or the pseudogene TRBV3-2) with TRBJ2-1; TRBD2 agrees at 9 bases. CDR3 length equals 15 residues. With 4 bases clipped from V and 6 bases from J, the junction kept 7 bases outside the gene matches. From germline, CDR1 is LGHDT and CDR2 YNNKEL (reference sequence). This CDR3 is CASSPGRGGLNEQFF. In DNA, the CDR3 is TGTGCCAGCAGCCCCGGGCGGGGGGGCCTCAATGAGCAGTTCTTC.

This chain joins TRBV28 and TRBJ1-6; TRBD1 matches 10 bases. The V gene's germline CDR1 is MDHEN and CDR2 SYDVKM. The junction had 11 bases not matched to a gene; V was cut back by 5 bases and J by 10 bases. This CDR3 has 16 residues. The CDR3 here is CASSRRTGTGESPLHF. The CDR3 DNA is TGTGCCAGCAGTAGACGAACCGGGACAGGGGAGTCACCCCTCCACTTT. Combining the CDR3 with reference TRBV28 and TRBJ1-6 gives the whole variable domain DVKVTQSSRYLVKRTGEKVFLECVQDMDHENMFWYRQDPGLGLRLIYFSYDVKMKEKGDIPEGYSVSREKKERFSLILESASTNQTSMYLCASSRRTGTGESPLHFGNGTRLTVT.

This clone showed up just once. The chain uses TRBV10-3 and TRBJ1-1, with D possibly being TRBD1 (5 bases). V lost 8 bases, J lost 3 bases, and 13 bases lay in between. Per germline, CDR1 ENHRY and CDR2 SYGVKD. The length of the CDR3 is 13 residues. This CDR3 is CAIAQGLDTEAFF. In nucleotides, the CDR3 is TGTGCCATCGCTCAGGGTTTGGACACTGAAGCTTTCTTT.

The chain combines TRBV5-1 with TRBJ1-1, with TRBD1 matching 7 bases. This CDR3 has 15 amino acids. After removal of 2 bases from V and 5 bases from J, the junction contained 9 bases not matched to a gene. Germline-derived CDR1 and CDR2 are SGHRS and YFSETQ. The DNA for the CDR3 is TGCGCCAGCAGCTTTGAACAGGGGATGGGGACTGAAGCTTTCTTT. Its translation is CASSFEQGMGTEAFF.

The chain is built from TRBV19 and TRBJ1-1, with 7 bases identical to TRBD1. With V trimmed by 3 bases and J by 3 bases, 4 bases remained unmatched. CDR3 length: 14 residues. CDR1 is LNHDA, CDR2 SQIVND, per germline (reference sequence). The DNA for the CDR3 is TGTGCCAGTAGTATCCGAACAGGGGACACTGAAGCTTTCTTT. Amino acids: CASSIRTGDTEAFF.

The gene calls are TRBV4-1 and TRBJ2-7; D gene uncertain. The V gene's germline CDR1 is MGHRA and CDR2 YSYEKL. The CDR3 runs 11 residues. The V end was cut by 1 base, the J end by 10 bases, with 8 bases between. CDR3 sequence (DNA): TGCGCCAGCAGCCAAGCAGGTTATCAGTACTTC. Encoded protein: CASSQAGYQYF.

This chain links TRBV6-5 with TRBJ2-3; 10 bases line up with TRBD2. V shed 6 bases and J 7 bases; nucleotides not matched to a gene: 10. The CDR3 loop spans 15 amino acids. Germline lookup yields CDR1 MNHEY and CDR2 SVGAGI. The CDR3 DNA sequence: TGTGCCAGCAGCTCCCTAGGGACTAGCGTAAATACGCAGTATTTT. Protein: CASSSLGTSVNTQYF.

The chain uses TRBV5-4 and TRBJ1-1; D gene unclear. Germline values: CDR1 SGHNT, CDR2 YYREEE (reference sequence). The CDR3 extends over 16 amino acids. V gave up 1 base and J gave up 0 bases, with 13 bases separating them. Written as DNA, the CDR3 is TGTGCCAGCAGCTTGATCGGTTTCGGGGTGAACACTGAAGCTTTCTTT. It specifies CASSLIGFGVNTEAFF.

The CDR3 nucleotides are TGTGCCAGCAGCCTCCACTCCGGCGGGGAGCTGTTTTTT. Its protein product is CASSLHSGGELFF. This rearrangement joins TRBV11-2 to TRBJ2-2; D is unclear. Germline CDR1 and CDR2: SGHAT and FQNNGV. V lost 5 bases and J 7 bases, leaving 11 bases between the germline ends. The CDR3 has 13 amino acids. The full variable domain, its missing parts supplied by reference TRBV11-2 and TRBJ2-2, is EAGVAQSPRYKIIEKRQSVAFWCNPISGHATLYWYQQILGQGPKLLIQFQNNGVVDDSQLPKDRFSAERLKGVDSTLKIQPAKLEDSAVYLCASSLHSGGELFFGEGSRLTVL.

The chain joins TRBV9 to TRBJ2-5; the D is unclear. The CDR3 spans 12 residues. In germline, CDR1 is SGDLS, CDR2 YYNGEE. Trimming shortened V by 3 bases and J by 1 base, and 4 bases separated the two germline ends. The CDR3 bases are TGTGCCAGCAGCGCCCGCCAAGAGACCCAGTACTTC. It encodes CASSARQETQYF.

The gene calls are TRBV19 and TRBJ2-5, with 7 bases aligning to TRBD2. J lost 7 bases, V lost 7 bases, and 15 bases had no gene match. This CDR3 spans 15 amino acids. Germline lookup yields CDR1 LNHDA and CDR2 SQIVND (reference sequence). The DNA for the CDR3 is TGTGCCAGTACCATGGGGGGGGGAGTCCCTCGGACCCAGTACTTC. It translates to CASTMGGGVPRTQYF. Filled out from reference TRBV19 and TRBJ2-5, the complete variable domain reads DGGITQSPKYLFRKEGQNVTLSCEQNLNHDAMYWYRQDPGQGLRLIYYSQIVNDFQKGDIAEGYSVSREKKESFPLTVTSAQKNPTAFYLCASTMGGGVPRTQYFGPGTRLLVL.

The rearrangement uses TRBV14 and TRBJ1-4; TRBD1 aligns across 9 bases. The CDR3 runs 16 residues. CDR1 is SGHDN and CDR2 is FVKESK in the germline V gene. Trimming at V came to 3 bases and at J to 8 bases, leaving 10 bases not matched to a gene. In nucleotides, the CDR3 is TGTGCCAGCAGCCACGCCGGGACAGGGCGGGGGGAAAAACTGTTTTTT. It yields the protein CASSHAGTGRGEKLFF.

This clone has just one count. The genes are TRBV6-6 and TRBJ1-1, with 7 bases matching TRBD1. The CDR3 runs 13 residues. V shed 11 bases, J shed 1 base, and the junction held 7 bases outside the gene matches. The germline V gene has CDR1 MNHNY and CDR2 SVGAGI (reference sequence). The CDR3 sequence: CAGRGQQNTEAFF. The CDR3 region has the DNA TGTGCCGGAAGGGGGCAACAGAACACTGAAGCTTTCTTT.

V usage is TRBV3-1 (or the pseudogene TRBV3-2) and J usage is TRBJ2-3; TRBD2 matches at 11 bases. The CDR3 is made up of 17 amino acids. CDR1 and CDR2 (germline): LGHDT, YNNKEL (reference sequence). The V gene end was trimmed by 4 bases and the J gene end by 4 bases; junction bases not matched to a gene: 10. CDR3 sequence reads: CASSRLAGIIGADTQYF. DNA for the CDR3: TGTGCCAGCAGCCGACTAGCGGGAATCATAGGGGCAGATACGCAGTATTTT.

The V gene is TRBV6-4, the J gene TRBJ2-2, with TRBD2 matching over 7 bases. The V segment lost 3 bases and the J segment 6 bases; nucleotides outside the gene matches: 1. The CDR3 spans 13 residues. From germline, CDR1 is MRHNA and CDR2 SNTAGT. Here the CDR3 DNA reads TGTGCCAGCAGTGAAACTAGCGCCGGGGAGCTGTTTTTT. Amino acids: CASSETSAGELFF.

This rearrangement joins TRBV11-2 to TRBJ2-7; TRBD2 aligns across 8 bases. The germline gives CDR1 SGHAT, CDR2 FQNNGV. Unmatched junction bases numbered 13, after V lost 5 bases and J lost 4 bases. The CDR3 has 16 amino acids. CDR3 residues: CASSILFTGGLYEQYF. The CDR3 nucleotides read TGTGCCAGCAGCATTTTGTTCACGGGGGGGCTATACGAGCAGTACTTC.

The chain recombines TRBV10-3 with TRBJ1-6; maybe TRBD1 (5 bases). Trimming removed 6 bases from V and 9 bases from J, with 12 bases in between. Germline CDR1 ENHRY, CDR2 SYGVKD. The CDR3 covers 13 residues. For the CDR3, the DNA is TGTGCCATCAGCATAGGGGTGGGTTCACCCCTCCACTTT. Amino acids: CAISIGVGSPLHF.

This chain joins TRBV4-1 and TRBJ2-7, with 9 nucleotides matching TRBD1. V lost 4 bases and J lost 5; bases outside the gene matches: 9. The CDR3 runs 15 residues. Germline loops: CDR1 MGHRA, CDR2 YSYEKL. The CDR3 nucleotides are TGCGCCAGCAGCCCTGGACAGGGGCGGAAGGACGAGCAGTACTTC. It encodes CASSPGQGRKDEQYF.

The chain combines TRBV11-2 with TRBJ2-7; D is unresolved. CDR3 length equals 15 residues. Trimming took off 3 bases at V and 1 base at J, with 13 bases between the two ends. Germline V CDR1 and CDR2: SGHAT, FQNNGV. For the CDR3, the DNA is TGTGCCAGCAGCTTCGACCGCGGCCGATCCTACGAGCAGTACTTC. This translates into CASSFDRGRSYEQYF.

The genes are TRBV10-2 and TRBJ1-2, with a weak D call TRBD1 (5 bases). There are 12 residues in the CDR3. Looked up from germline, CDR1 is WSHSY and CDR2 is SAAADI. Trimming pared 6 bases from V and 8 bases from J, leaving 13 bases between. The CDR3 DNA follows: TGCGCCAGCAGGGATCGGACACGGGGCTACACCTTC. This codes for CASRDRTRGYTF.

The CDR3 sequence is CASSRPQGTGEETQYF. DNA of the CDR3: TGTGCCAGCAGCCGCCCTCAAGGGACAGGGGAGGAGACCCAGTACTTC. J is TRBJ2-5 and V is TRBV5-4, with 10 bases fitting TRBD1. This CDR3 contains 16 residues. In germline, CDR1 is SGHNT, CDR2 YYREEE (reference sequence). The J segment lost 5 bases and the V segment lost 4 bases, leaving 11 bases of the junction unmatched.

This clone was recorded once. The chain has TRBV27 and TRBJ1-4, with a weak D call TRBD1 (6 bases). V was pared by 8 bases and J by 0 bases, with 16 bases between. Germline loops: CDR1 MNHEY, CDR2 SMNVEV (reference sequence). The CDR3 runs to 16 residues. CDR3 protein: CASGGDTAATNEKLFF. CDR3 nucleotides: TGTGCCAGCGGGGGGGACACCGCTGCAACTAATGAAAAACTGTTTTTT.

The chain employs TRBV27 and TRBJ1-5; 7 positions match TRBD1. J was trimmed by 7 bases and V by 6 bases; bases with no gene match: 6. The germline V gene encodes CDR1 MNHEY and CDR2 SMNVEV (reference sequence). CDR3 length equals 13 residues. CDR3 region: CASSRDSLQPQHF. The CDR3 bases are TGTGCCAGCAGCCGGGACAGCTTGCAGCCCCAGCATTTT.